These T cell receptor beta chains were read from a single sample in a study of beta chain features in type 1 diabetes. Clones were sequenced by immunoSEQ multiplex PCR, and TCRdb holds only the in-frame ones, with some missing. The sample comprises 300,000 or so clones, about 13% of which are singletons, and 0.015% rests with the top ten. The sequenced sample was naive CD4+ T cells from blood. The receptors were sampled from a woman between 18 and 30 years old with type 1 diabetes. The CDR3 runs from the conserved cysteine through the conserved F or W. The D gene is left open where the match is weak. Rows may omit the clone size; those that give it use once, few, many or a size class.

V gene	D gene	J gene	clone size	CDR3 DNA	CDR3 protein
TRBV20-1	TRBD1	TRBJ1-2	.	TGCAGTGCCGGACAGGGGGGTGGCTACACCTTC	CSAGQGGGYTF
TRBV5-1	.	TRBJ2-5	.	TGCGCCAGCAGCTTTATGGGGGCAGCCCAAGAGACCCAGTACTTC	CASSFMGAAQETQYF
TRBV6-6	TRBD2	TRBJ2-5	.	TGTGCCAGCAGTTACTCTCCACGGGAGGCCCAGTACTTC	CASSYSPREAQYF
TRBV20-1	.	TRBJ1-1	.	TGCAGTGCTAGCCGTGAGGGCGAAGCTTTCTTT	CSASREGEAFF
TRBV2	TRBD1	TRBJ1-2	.	TGTGCCAGCAGAACCCTGAGGGGACAGCGGTCCTATGGCTACACCTTC	CASRTLRGQRSYGYTF
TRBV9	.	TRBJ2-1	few	TGTGCCAGCAGCCCCACGACAGAGATTCTCTCCTACAATGAGCAGTTCTTC	CASSPTTEILSYNEQFF
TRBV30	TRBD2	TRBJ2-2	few	TGTGCCTGGAGTGTACCCCAGGGACTAGCAGGTGGGGAGCTGTTTTTT	CAWSVPQGLAGGELFF
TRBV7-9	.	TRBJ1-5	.	TGTGCCAGCACCGGGGGGGCGGCCGGGCAGCCCCAGCATTTT	CASTGGAAGQPQHF
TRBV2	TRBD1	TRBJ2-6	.	TGTGCCAGCAGCGTACAGGGGGCTGGTGGGGCCAACGTCCTGACTTTC	CASSVQGAGGANVLTF
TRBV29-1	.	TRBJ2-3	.	TGCAGCGTTGACATTTTGGAGACAGATACGCAGTATTTT	CSVDILETDTQYF
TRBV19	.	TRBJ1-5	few	TGTGCCAGTAGTATGGGGGCAGGGGGCAATCAGCCCCAGCATTTT	CASSMGAGGNQPQHF
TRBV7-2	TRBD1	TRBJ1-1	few	TGTGCCAGCAGCCCGAAGGACAGGGGGCTGAGGAACACTGAAGCTTTCTTT	CASSPKDRGLRNTEAFF
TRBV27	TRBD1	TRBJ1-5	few	TGTGCCAGCAGCCGTACCGGGACAGGGGCTGATCAGCCCCAGCATTTT	CASSRTGTGADQPQHF
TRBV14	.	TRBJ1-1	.	TGTGCCAGCAGCCCGCAATTGGGCCTGAACACTGAAGCTTTCTTT	CASSPQLGLNTEAFF
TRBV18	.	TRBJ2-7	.	TGTGCCAGCTCACCGGGGTTGACAGAGAATTACGAGCAGTACTTC	CASSPGLTENYEQYF
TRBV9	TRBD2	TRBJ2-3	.	TGTGCCAGCAGCGAGGCTGGGACTAGCGCAGATACGCAGTATTTT	CASSEAGTSADTQYF
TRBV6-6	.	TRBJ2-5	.	TGTGCCAGCTGCCCCAGACTAGTGGGGTACCAAGAGACCCAGTACTTC	CASCPRLVGYQETQYF
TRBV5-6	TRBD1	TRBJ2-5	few	TGTGCCAGCAGCCAGGGGGAGACCAGAGAGACCCAGTACTTC	CASSQGETRETQYF
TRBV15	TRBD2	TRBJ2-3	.	TGTGCCACCAGCCTAGCGGGAGGGGTAGATACGCAGTATTTT	CATSLAGGVDTQYF
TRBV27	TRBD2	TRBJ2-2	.	TGTGCCAGCAGGGCGGGAGGGCCCGGGGAGCTGTTTTTT	CASRAGGPGELFF
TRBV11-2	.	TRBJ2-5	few	TGTGCCAGCAGCCCACAAGAGACCCAGTACTTC	CASSPQETQYF
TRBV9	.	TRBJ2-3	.	TGTGCCAGCAGCACCCGACCGAGAGGTCCTTCTTCGACAGATACGCAGTATTTT	CASSTRPRGPSSTDTQYF
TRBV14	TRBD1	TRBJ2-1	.	TGTGCCAGCAGCCAAGAGCGGCAGGGGGCAGGTGAGCAGTTCTTC	CASSQERQGAGEQFF
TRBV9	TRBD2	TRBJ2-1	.	TGTGCCAGCAGCGCCCCTTCCGGGACTAGCGGCTCCTACAATGAGCAGTTCTTC	CASSAPSGTSGSYNEQFF
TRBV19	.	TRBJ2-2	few	TGTGCTGCCGGGACTCCCAACGCGAACACCGGGGAGCTGTTTTTT	CAAGTPNANTGELFF
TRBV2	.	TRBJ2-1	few	TGTGCCAGCAGTGAAGCGGAGCGGGTCGGCAATGAGCAGTTCTTC	CASSEAERVGNEQFF
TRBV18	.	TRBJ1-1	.	TGTGCCAGCTCACCATCGGGGGTCACTGAAGCTTTCTTT	CASSPSGVTEAFF
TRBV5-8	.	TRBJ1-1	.	TGTGCCAGCAGCTTGGTGGGGAGGACTGAAGCTTTCTTT	CASSLVGRTEAFF
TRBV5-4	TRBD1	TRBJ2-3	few	TGTGCCAGCAGCTCACCCCGGGACAGGGAGGCGGATACGCAGTATTTT	CASSSPRDREADTQYF
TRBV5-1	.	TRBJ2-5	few	TGCGCCAGCAGCTTGTCTCCGCAAGAGACCCAGTACTTC	CASSLSPQETQYF
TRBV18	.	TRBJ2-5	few	TGTGCCAGCCGACCTATCCCGACTAGACGAGAGACCCAGTACTTC	CASRPIPTRRETQYF
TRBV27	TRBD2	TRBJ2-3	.	TGTGCCAGCACCCCGGGACTAGCGGGTTCCACAGATACGCAGTATTTT	CASTPGLAGSTDTQYF
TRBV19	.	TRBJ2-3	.	TGTGCCAGTAGTATTGCAGGGATGCCAGATACGCAGTATTTT	CASSIAGMPDTQYF
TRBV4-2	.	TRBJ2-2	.	TGTGCCAGCAGCCAAGACGGGAACACCGGGGAGCTGTTTTTT	CASSQDGNTGELFF
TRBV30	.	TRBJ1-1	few	TGTGCCTGGAGTGTTGGAGCTTCGAACACTGAAGCTTTCTTT	CAWSVGASNTEAFF
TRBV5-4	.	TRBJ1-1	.	TGTGCCAGCAGCTTGTCAGGGCTTTCCCTAGGAGCTTTCTTT	CASSLSGLSLGAFF
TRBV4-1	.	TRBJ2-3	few	TGCGCCAGCAGCCAAGACTCTTCCGCAGATACGCAGTATTTT	CASSQDSSADTQYF
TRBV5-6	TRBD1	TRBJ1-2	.	TGTGCCAGCAGCATACAGACAGGGAACTATGGCTACACCTTC	CASSIQTGNYGYTF
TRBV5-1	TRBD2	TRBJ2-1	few	TGCGCCAGCAGCATCGGGCTAGCGGATGAGCAGTTCTTC	CASSIGLADEQFF
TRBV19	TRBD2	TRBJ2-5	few	TGTGCCAGTAGTGACGGGACTAGCGGGTACCAAGAGACCCAGTACTTC	CASSDGTSGYQETQYF
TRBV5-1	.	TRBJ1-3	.	TGCGCCAGCAGTTCTCCGGGAACCGGCTCTGGAAACACCATATATTTT	CASSSPGTGSGNTIYF
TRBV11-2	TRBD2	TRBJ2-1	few	TGTGCCAGCAGCTTATTTTCTAGCGGGTTAACCTACAATGAGCAGTTCTTC	CASSLFSSGLTYNEQFF